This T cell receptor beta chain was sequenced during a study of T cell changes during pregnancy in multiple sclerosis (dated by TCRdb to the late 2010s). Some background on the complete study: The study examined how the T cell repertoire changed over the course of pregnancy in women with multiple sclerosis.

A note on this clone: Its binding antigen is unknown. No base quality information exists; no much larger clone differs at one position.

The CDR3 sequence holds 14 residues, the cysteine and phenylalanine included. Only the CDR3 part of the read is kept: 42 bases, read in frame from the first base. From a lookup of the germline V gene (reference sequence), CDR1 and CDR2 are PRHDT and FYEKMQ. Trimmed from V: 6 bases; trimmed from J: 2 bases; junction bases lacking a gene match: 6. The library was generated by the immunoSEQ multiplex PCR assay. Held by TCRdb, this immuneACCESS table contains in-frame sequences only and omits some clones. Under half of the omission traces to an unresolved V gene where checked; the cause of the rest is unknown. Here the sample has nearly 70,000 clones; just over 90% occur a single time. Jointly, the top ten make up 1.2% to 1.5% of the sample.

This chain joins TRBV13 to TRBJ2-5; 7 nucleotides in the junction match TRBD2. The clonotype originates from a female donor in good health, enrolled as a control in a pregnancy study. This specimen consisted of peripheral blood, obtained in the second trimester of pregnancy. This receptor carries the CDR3 CASRALAAQETQYF. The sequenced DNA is TGTGCCAGCAGAGCGCTAGCGGCACAAGAGACCCAGTACTTC.